This T cell receptor beta chain was obtained from a study of identical twins. Turning to this clonotype: Its antigen is unknown.

Per germline, CDR1 DFQATT and CDR2 SNEGSKA (reference sequence). The CDR3 is 13 amino acids. Trimming shortened V by 1 base and J by 5 bases, and 11 bases separated the two germline ends. A universal primer site was added by template switching, and unique molecular identifiers were carried by the cDNA. TCRdb fed the 5' RACE reads into MiXCR, producing one record per CDR3 protein. The repertoire consists of 400,000 to 550,000 distinct CDR3 sequences, with approximately 25% occurring once and the leading ten covering about 2.7%. Study-wide findings and caveats: Twins shared out-of-frame alpha sequences with excess low generation probability.

The sample was also linked to a second study, of T cells expressing NK-cell markers. Per that study: The TCR beta repertoires were obtained from sorted CD3+CD56+NKG2C+, CD3+CD56+NKG2C- and CD3+CD56-NKG2C+ T cells. A few donors' CD3+CD56-NKG2C+ cells were dominated by the same clonotypes.

What was sequenced was CD4+ T cells sorted from blood. The chain combines TRBV20-1 with TRBJ1-1; D gene ambiguous. This receptor was identified in a young woman in good health. The CDR3 nucleotides are TGCAGTGCTAGAGGAGGGCGAGGTACTGAAGCTTTCTTT. Its protein is CSARGGRGTEAFF.